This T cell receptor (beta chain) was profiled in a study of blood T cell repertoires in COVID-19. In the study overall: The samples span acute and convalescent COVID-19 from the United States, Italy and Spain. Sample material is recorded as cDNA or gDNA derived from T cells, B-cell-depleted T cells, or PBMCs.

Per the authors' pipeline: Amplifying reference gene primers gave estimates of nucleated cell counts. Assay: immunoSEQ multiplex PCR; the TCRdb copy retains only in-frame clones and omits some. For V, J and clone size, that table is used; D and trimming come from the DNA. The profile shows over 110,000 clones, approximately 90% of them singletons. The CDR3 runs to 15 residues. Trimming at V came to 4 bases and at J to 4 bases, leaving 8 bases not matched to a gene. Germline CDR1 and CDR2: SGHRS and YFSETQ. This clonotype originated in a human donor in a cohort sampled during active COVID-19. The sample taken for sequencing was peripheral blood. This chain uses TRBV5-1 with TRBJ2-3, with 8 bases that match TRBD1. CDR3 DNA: TGCGCCAGCAGCCCCACGGCAGGGGGCTCAGATACGCAGTATTTT. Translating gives CASSPTAGGSDTQYF. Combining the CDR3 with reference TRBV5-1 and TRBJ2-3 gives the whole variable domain KAGVTQTPRYLIKTRGQQVTLSCSPISGHRSVSWYQQTPGQGLQFLFEYFSETQRNKGNFPGRFSGRQFSNSRSEMNVSTLELGDSALYLCASSPTAGGSDTQYFGPGTRLTVL.